This paragraph reports one TCR beta chain. The sample holds other DNA sequences that translate to the same CDR3. Only in-frame clones appear in the TCRdb table, and some are missing; sequencing was by immunoSEQ multiplex PCR. This table has some 140,000 clones, 75% to 90% appearing once. The data are from a study of blood T cell repertoires in COVID-19. CDR3 length: 13 residues. V lost 6 bases to trimming and J lost 1 base, with 9 bases between them. The germline V gene has CDR1 MNHEY and CDR2 SVGAGI. The rearrangement links TRBV6-5 to TRBJ1-1; maybe TRBD1 (5 bases). This receptor was identified in a man aged 45 to 65 with active COVID-19. What was sequenced was peripheral blood. This CDR3 is CASSRTGNTEAFF. The CDR3 DNA reads TGTGCCAGCAGCCGTACAGGGAACACTGAAGCTTTCTTT.